Many counts were recorded for the clone carrying this TCR beta chain. Its antigen is currently unknown. This CDR3 is 12 amino acids long. Trimming left V 5 bases short and J 5 bases short, with 10 bases between. Germline-derived CDR1 and CDR2 are SEHNR and FQNEAQ (reference sequence). TCR beta libraries were built with iRepertoire HTBI primers and Arm-PCR of CDR3 regions. TCRdb reanalysed the multiplex PCR reads using MiXCR and keeps one entry per CDR3 protein. The sample lists approximately 380,000 distinct CDR3 sequences, more than 20% occurring once. This specimen belongs to a study of regulatory T cells in long-lasting Graves disease. Overall study results and limits: Analyses excluded thyroid tissue, covering peripheral blood alone.

Noted time point: persistent/refractory GD, antithyroid drugs over 5 years with positive TRAb. The TCR library was made from RNA extracted from PBMCs. Peripheral blood, at roughly 8.4 milliliters, went into EDTA tubes. The TCR originated in a female donor with Graves disease. The material sequenced was peripheral blood mononuclear cells (PBMCs), taken when the disease was refractory, from a patient treated with antithyroid drugs. J is TRBJ2-7 and V is TRBV7-9, with D possibly matching TRBD2 (6 bases). The CDR3 spells CASSLRENEQYF. CDR3 bases: TGTGCCAGCAGCCTCCGGGAGAACGAGCAGTACTTC. Looking up the rest from reference TRBV7-9 and TRBJ2-7 gives the full variable domain: DTGVSQNPRHKITKRGQNVTFRCDPISEHNRLYWYRQTLGQGPEFLTYFQNEAQLEKSRLLSDRFSAERPKGSFSTLEIQRTEQGDSAMYLCASSLRENEQYFGPGTRLTVT.